The 7 T cell receptor beta chains reported below all come from one sample, sequenced in a study of T cells in narcolepsy. The protocol was immunoSEQ multiplex PCR, while the TCRdb copy is restricted to in-frame clones and leaves out a portion. The sample lists about 10,000 clones; about 75% were seen once. What was sequenced was CD45RA- memory CD8+ T cells from PBMCs. These receptors all come from a human donor with narcolepsy.

The CDR3 loop is CASSPIQDSMNTEAFF. The CDR3 DNA is TGTGCCAGCTCACCAATCCAGGACAGCATGAACACTGAAGCTTTCTTT. The rearrangement joins TRBV18 to TRBJ1-1, with D possibly matching TRBD1 (6 bases). CDR1 is KGHSH and CDR2 is LQKENI in the germline V gene. The V gene lost 2 bases and the J gene lost 0 bases, with 13 bases spanning the gap. This CDR3 comprises 16 residues. The full variable domain, its missing parts supplied by reference TRBV18 and TRBJ1-1, is NAGVMQNPRHLVRRRGQEARLRCSPMKGHSHVYWYRQLPEEGLKFMVYLQKENIIDESGMPKERFSAEFPKEGPSILRIQQVVRGDSAAYFCASSPIQDSMNTEAFFGQGTRLTVV.

This clone is labeled medium-sized. J is TRBJ2-7 and V is TRBV6-1; tentatively, D is TRBD1 or TRBD2 (5 bases each). V was clipped by 10 bases and J by 5 bases, with 15 bases between them. CDR1 and CDR2 (germline): MNHNS, SASEGT. This CDR3 has 12 residues. The CDR3, as DNA: TGTGCCACCCAACCGGGGACCCACGAGCAGTACTTC. Encoded protein: CATQPGTHEQYF.

V is TRBV13 and J is TRBJ2-7; 9 bases agree with TRBD2. This CDR3 is built from 17 residues. Looked up from germline, CDR1 is PRHDT and CDR2 is FYEKMQ (reference sequence). Germline trimming cut 5 bases from V and 2 bases from J; bases unmatched to any gene: 13. The chain's CDR3 is CASSNSGWREGTYEQYF. For the CDR3, the DNA is TGTGCCAGCAGCAATTCTGGGTGGCGGGAGGGCACCTACGAGCAGTACTTC.

V gene TRBV6-5 combines with J gene TRBJ2-7; D is unresolved. The CDR3 has 15 residues. Germline-derived CDR1 and CDR2 are MNHEY and SVGAGI. V was pared by 0 bases and J by 0 bases, with 9 bases between. CDR3 sequence (DNA): TGTGCCAGCAGTTACTCAGGTACGGACTCCTACGAGCAGTACTTC. Translated, it gives CASSYSGTDSYEQYF.

The chain employs TRBV28 and TRBJ2-7; D gene unclear. CDR3 length: 15 amino acids. CDR1 is MDHEN, CDR2 SYDVKM, per germline. Between the trimmed V and J ends, which lost 1 base and 4 bases, there was a span of 14 bases. CDR3 sequence reads: CASSLSWNQVYEQYF. Here the CDR3 DNA reads TGTGCCAGCAGTTTATCGTGGAATCAGGTGTACGAGCAGTACTTC.

This clone was counted once. The sample holds other DNA sequences that translate to the same CDR3. V and J are TRBV2 and TRBJ1-1; the D is unclear. Trimming pared 9 bases from V and 1 base from J, leaving 9 bases between. Germline CDR1 and CDR2: SNHLY and FYNNEI. There are 12 residues in the CDR3. This CDR3 is CASTPGNTEAFF. The CDR3 nucleotides read TGTGCCAGTACACCAGGGAACACTGAAGCTTTCTTT.

The chain links TRBV7-2 to TRBJ2-1, with 13 bases aligning to TRBD2. V lost 6 bases to trimming and J lost 7 bases; unmatched junction nucleotides: 9. Germline CDR1 reads SGHTA; CDR2 reads FQGNSA. This CDR3 has 16 amino acids. This CDR3 reads CASRRGLAGVGNEQFF. In DNA, the CDR3 is TGTGCCAGCAGGAGAGGACTAGCGGGAGTAGGGAATGAGCAGTTCTTC.